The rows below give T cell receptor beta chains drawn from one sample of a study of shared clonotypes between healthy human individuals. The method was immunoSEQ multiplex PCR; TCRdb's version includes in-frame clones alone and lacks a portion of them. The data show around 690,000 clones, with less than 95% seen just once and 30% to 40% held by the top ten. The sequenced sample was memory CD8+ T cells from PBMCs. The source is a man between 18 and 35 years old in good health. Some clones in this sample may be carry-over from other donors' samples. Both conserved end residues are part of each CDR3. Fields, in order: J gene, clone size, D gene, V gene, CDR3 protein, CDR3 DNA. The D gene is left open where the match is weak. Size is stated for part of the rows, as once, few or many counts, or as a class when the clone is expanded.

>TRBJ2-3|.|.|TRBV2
CASSGSRGDTQYF
TGTGCCAGCAGTGGGAGTAGGGGAGATACGCAGTATTTT
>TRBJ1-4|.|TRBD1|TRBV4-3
CASSQDQGPGGNEKLFF
TGCGCCAGCAGCCAAGATCAAGGGCCAGGGGGAAATGAAAAACTGTTTTTT
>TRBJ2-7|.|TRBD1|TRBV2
CASKLTGAPYEQYF
TGTGCCAGCAAGCTGACAGGGGCTCCCTACGAGCAGTACTTC
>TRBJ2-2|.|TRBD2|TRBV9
CASSELAGVNTGELFF
TGTGCCAGCAGCGAGCTAGCGGGAGTTAACACCGGGGAGCTGTTTTTT
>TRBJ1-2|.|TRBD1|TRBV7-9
CASSSHPWTGNGYTF
TGTGCCAGCAGCTCGCACCCTTGGACAGGGAATGGCTACACCTTC
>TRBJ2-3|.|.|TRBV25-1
CASSGGRGRPDTQYF
TGTGCCAGCAGTGGAGGGAGGGGGCGTCCAGATACGCAGTATTTT
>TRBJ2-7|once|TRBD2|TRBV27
CASALEGLAGYEQYF
TGTGCCAGCGCCCTCGAGGGACTAGCGGGCTACGAGCAGTACTTC
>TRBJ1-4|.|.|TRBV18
CASSPVGKPNEKLFF
TGTGCCAGCTCACCCGTCGGAAAGCCTAATGAAAAACTGTTTTTT
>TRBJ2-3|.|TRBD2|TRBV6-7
CASCTSGRDSTDTQYF
TGTGCCAGCTGCACAAGCGGGAGAGATAGCACAGATACGCAGTATTTT
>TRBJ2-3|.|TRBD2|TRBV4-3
CASSQGGVPSGTDTQYF
TGCGCCAGCAGCCAAGGCGGAGTACCTAGCGGGACCGATACGCAGTATTTT
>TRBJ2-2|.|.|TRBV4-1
CASSPPWRRNTGELFF
TGCGCCAGCAGCCCCCCTTGGCGGCGGAACACCGGGGAGCTGTTTTTT
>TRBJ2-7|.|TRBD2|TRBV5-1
CASRQSGSPPYEQYF
TGCGCCAGCAGACAGAGCGGGAGTCCCCCCTACGAGCAGTACTTC
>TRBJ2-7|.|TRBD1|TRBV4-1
CASSQDRGLSYEQYF
TGCGCCAGCAGCCAAGACAGGGGGCTCTCCTACGAGCAGTACTTC
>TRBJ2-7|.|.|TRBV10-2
CASSEYPTNQYF
TGCGCCAGCAGTGAGTACCCCACGAATCAGTACTTC
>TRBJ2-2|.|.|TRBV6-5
CASSQPQWAGELFF
TGTGCCAGCAGTCAACCGCAATGGGCCGGGGAGCTGTTTTTT
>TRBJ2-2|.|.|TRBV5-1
CASSLNTGELFF
TGCGCCAGCAGCCTGAATACCGGGGAGCTGTTTTTT
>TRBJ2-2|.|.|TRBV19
CASSPTAAGELFF
TGTGCCAGTAGTCCCACCGCTGCCGGGGAGCTGTTTTTT
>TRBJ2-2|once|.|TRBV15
CATSQIGGGVTGELFF
TGTGCCACCAGCCAGATAGGGGGAGGCGTGACCGGGGAGCTGTTTTTT
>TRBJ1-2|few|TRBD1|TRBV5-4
CASSFFRDRANYGYTF
TGTGCCAGCAGCTTTTTCCGGGACAGAGCTAACTATGGCTACACCTTC
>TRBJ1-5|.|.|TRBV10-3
CAISEYPADQPQHF
TGTGCCATCAGTGAATACCCCGCGGATCAGCCCCAGCATTTT
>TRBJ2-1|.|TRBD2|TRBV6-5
CAGQAGPYNEQFF
TGTGCCGGACAAGCGGGGCCCTACAATGAGCAGTTCTTC
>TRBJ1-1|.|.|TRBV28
CASRFRTSTEAFF
TGTGCCAGCAGGTTCAGGACGAGCACTGAAGCTTTCTTT
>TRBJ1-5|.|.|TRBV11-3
CASSLEALDQPQHF
TGTGCCAGCAGCTTAGAGGCACTCGATCAGCCCCAGCATTTT
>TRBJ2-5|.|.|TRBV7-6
CASSPFGEAQETQYF
TGTGCCAGCAGCCCCTTTGGGGAGGCCCAAGAGACCCAGTACTTC
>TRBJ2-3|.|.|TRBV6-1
CASSEAAGEGADTQYF
TGTGCCAGCAGTGAAGCGGCGGGAGAGGGGGCAGATACGCAGTATTTT
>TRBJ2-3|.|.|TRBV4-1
CASSQFLASVNPPDTQYF
TGCGCCAGCAGCCAATTCCTAGCTAGCGTCAATCCGCCAGATACGCAGTATTTT
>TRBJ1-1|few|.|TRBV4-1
CASSHPYLGTEAFF
TGCGCCAGCAGCCACCCATACTTGGGCACTGAAGCTTTCTTT
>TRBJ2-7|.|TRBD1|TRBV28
CASSLDRGSEQYF
TGTGCCAGCAGCCTGGACAGGGGATCCGAGCAGTACTTC
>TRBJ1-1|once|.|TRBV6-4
CASSPGPDRSEAFF
TGTGCCAGCTCCCCAGGCCCCGATCGGTCTGAAGCTTTCTTT
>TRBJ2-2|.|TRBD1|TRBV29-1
CSASWQGADTGELFF
TGCAGCGCCTCGTGGCAGGGGGCCGACACCGGGGAGCTGTTTTTT
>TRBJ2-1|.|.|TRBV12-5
CASGNAYNEQFF
TGTGCTAGTGGAAACGCCTACAATGAGCAGTTCTTC
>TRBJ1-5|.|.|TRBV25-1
CASGEGHLQEDQPQHF
TGTGCCAGCGGGGAGGGACACCTTCAGGAGGATCAGCCCCAGCATTTT
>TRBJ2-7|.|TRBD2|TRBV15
CATSRDQTSQDYEQYF
TGTGCCACCAGCAGAGATCAGACTAGCCAAGACTACGAGCAGTACTTC
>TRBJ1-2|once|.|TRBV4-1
CASSQVHGYYGYTF
TGCGCCAGCAGCCAAGTACACGGGTACTATGGCTACACCTTC
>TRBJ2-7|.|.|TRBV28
CASSPPVASSSYEQYF
TGTGCCAGCAGTCCCCCGGTGGCTAGCAGCTCCTACGAGCAGTACTTC
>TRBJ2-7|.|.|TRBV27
CASSFSPGYEQYF
TGTGCCAGCAGTTTTTCCCCAGGGTACGAGCAGTACTTC
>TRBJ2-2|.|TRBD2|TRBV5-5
CASSTLAGGDTGELFF
TGTGCCAGCAGCACTTTAGCGGGAGGAGACACCGGGGAGCTGTTTTTT
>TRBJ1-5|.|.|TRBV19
CASSILQSNQPQHF
TGTGCCAGTAGTATCCTCCAGAGCAATCAGCCCCAGCATTTT
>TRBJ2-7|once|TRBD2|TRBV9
CASSRSGTSGNEQYF
TGTGCCAGCAGTAGATCCGGGACTAGCGGGAACGAGCAGTACTTC
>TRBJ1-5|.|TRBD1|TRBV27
CASSFQTGANQPQHF
TGTGCCAGCAGTTTCCAAACAGGGGCTAATCAGCCCCAGCATTTT